The present entry profiles one T cell receptor beta chain with its context. The sample comes from a study of blood T cell repertoires in COVID-19. Study details: PBMCs, B-cell-depleted T cells, or T cells provided the cDNA or gDNA that made up the material.

The CDR3 spans 15 residues. Trimming shortened V by 5 bases and J by 3 bases, and 16 bases separated the two germline ends. Germline-derived CDR1 and CDR2 are MNHEY and SVGEGT. This table comes from immunoSEQ multiplex PCR, and its TCRdb copy is limited to in-frame clones, with some not included. The repertoire holds approximately 330,000 clones, roughly 87% seen once, with more than 7.5% in the top ten. The receptor's source is a man in his thirties or forties with COVID-19, enrolled during active disease. The sequenced material came from peripheral blood. The chain is built from TRBV6-2 or TRBV6-3 and TRBJ1-2, with D possibly being TRBD1 (6 bases). This CDR3 is CASSPGHHSYYGYTF. CDR3 sequence (DNA): TGTGCCAGCAGTCCGGGACATCATTCTTACTATGGCTACACCTTC.